Listed below are T cell receptor beta chains from one sample, sequenced in a study of identical twins. TCRdb used MiXCR to reprocess the 5' RACE reads, holding one entry per CDR3 protein. The sample includes approximately 490,000 distinct CDR3 sequences, about 22% of them seen just once. These records were also assigned to another study, of yellow fever vaccine responses in identical twins.

The material sequenced was CD4+ T cells sorted from blood. Receptor source: a woman aged 18-29 years in good health. The CDR3 runs from the conserved cysteine through the conserved F or W. The D gene is left open where the match is weak. Size tells how often a clone was seen (once, few, many) or the class of an expanded clone, and some rows leave it out.

j_gene | d_gene | abundance | v_gene | CDR3aa | CDR3nt
TRBJ2-1 | NA | NA | TRBV20-1 | CSASDRSSYNEQFF | TGCAGTGCTAGTGACAGGTCCTCCTACAATGAGCAGTTCTTC
TRBJ1-1 | NA | many | TRBV20-1 | CSAREGAGLWNTEAFF | TGCAGTGCTAGAGAGGGAGCTGGGCTCTGGAACACTGAAGCTTTCTTT
TRBJ2-5 | TRBD1 | NA | TRBV11-2 | CASSLDRTGQETQYF | TGTGCCAGCAGCTTAGACAGGACAGGGCAAGAGACCCAGTACTTC
TRBJ2-3 | NA | NA | TRBV7-2 | CASSSDGGRTQYF | TGTGCCAGCAGCTCAGATGGGGGCCGGACGCAGTATTTT
TRBJ2-1 | NA | NA | TRBV29-1 | CSVGGYSYNEQFF | TGCAGCGTTGGGGGATACTCCTACAATGAGCAGTTCTTC
TRBJ2-4 | TRBD1 | NA | TRBV27 | CASRGLGIQYF | TGTGCCAGTAGGGGGCTCGGCATTCAGTACTTC
TRBJ1-1 | NA | NA | TRBV25-1 | CASSEFGGRSEAFF | TGTGCCAGCAGTGAATTCGGGGGGAGGTCTGAAGCTTTCTTT
TRBJ2-7 | TRBD2 | few | TRBV9 | CASSEGGPFTEQYF | TGTGCCAGCAGCGAGGGAGGGCCGTTCACCGAGCAGTACTTC
TRBJ2-7 | NA | few | TRBV12-3/TRBV12-4 | CASSLFARGISYEQYF | TGTGCCAGCAGTTTATTCGCGAGGGGAATCTCCTACGAGCAGTACTTC
TRBJ2-5 | TRBD2 | NA | TRBV11-2 | CASSLDRFAGGDQYF | TGTGCCAGCAGCTTAGATCGATTCGCGGGGGGGGACCAGTACTTC
TRBJ1-1 | NA | few | TRBV7-9 | CASSRDMYGTEAFF | TGTGCCAGCAGCCGGGACATGTACGGCACTGAAGCTTTCTTT
TRBJ1-1 | NA | few | TRBV3-1 | CASSQDRTNTEAFF | TGTGCCAGCAGCCAAGATAGGACGAACACTGAAGCTTTCTTT
TRBJ2-1 | TRBD2 | NA | TRBV5-1 | CASSWLAGGLAGGKEQFF | TGCGCCAGCAGCTGGTTGGCGGGTGGCCTAGCGGGAGGCAAGGAGCAGTTCTTC
TRBJ2-2 | TRBD2 | NA | TRBV20-1 | CCARATSGGYTGELFF | TGCTGTGCTAGGGCTACTAGCGGGGGTTACACCGGGGAGCTGTTTTTT
TRBJ2-1 | NA | few | TRBV7-8 | CASSRLNLGMVSVSYNEQFF | TGTGCCAGCAGCCGGCTAAACTTAGGCATGGTCTCGGTATCCTACAATGAGCAGTTCTTC
TRBJ2-1 | NA | few | TRBV20-1 | CSARGLNNEQFF | TGCAGTGCTAGAGGACTCAACAATGAGCAGTTCTTC
TRBJ2-6 | TRBD1 | NA | TRBV6-1 | CASSALPTGGLTGANVLTF | TGTGCCAGCAGTGCCCTACCGACAGGGGGCTTAACTGGGGCCAACGTCCTGACTTTC
TRBJ2-7 | TRBD1 | few | TRBV11-1 | CASSSGQGERTWGRSSYEQYF | TGTGCCAGCAGCTCAGGACAGGGCGAACGAACATGGGGCAGAAGCTCCTACGAGCAGTACTTC
TRBJ2-1 | NA | NA | TRBV12-3/TRBV12-4 | CASKELREQFF | TGTGCCAGCAAAGAGCTTCGGGAGCAGTTCTTC
TRBJ2-3 | NA | few | TRBV20-1 | CSARPSADTQYF | TGCAGTGCTAGACCCTCAGCAGATACGCAGTATTTT
TRBJ1-6 | NA | once | TRBV20-1 | CSAVENSPLHF | TGCAGTGCTGTAGAAAATTCACCCCTCCACTTT
TRBJ2-1 | TRBD2 | NA | TRBV28 | CASSLLGLAGGSEQFF | TGTGCCAGCAGTTTACTCGGACTAGCGGGGGGGAGTGAGCAGTTCTTC
TRBJ2-2 | TRBD2 | few | TRBV12-3/TRBV12-4 | CASSFLAGGNTGELFF | TGTGCCAGCAGTTTTCTCGCGGGAGGAAACACCGGGGAGCTGTTTTTT
TRBJ2-7 | NA | NA | TRBV4-1 | CACSQADQPYEQYF | TGCGCCTGCAGCCAAGCAGACCAACCCTACGAGCAGTACTTC
TRBJ1-1 | NA | few | TRBV29-1 | CSVSRTDMNTEAFF | TGCAGCGTTTCCCGGACAGACATGAACACTGAAGCTTTCTTT
TRBJ2-3 | NA | NA | TRBV13 | CASSSPTIYTDTQYF | TGTGCCAGCAGCTCGCCGACTATTTACACAGATACGCAGTATTTT
TRBJ1-1 | NA | NA | TRBV28 | CASSFRTAGRTEAFF | TGTGCCAGCAGTTTTCGTACAGCGGGGCGCACTGAAGCTTTCTTT
TRBJ2-7 | TRBD2 | few | TRBV12-3/TRBV12-4 | CASSLRASGSGDEQYF | TGTGCCAGCAGTTTAAGGGCTAGCGGGAGTGGCGACGAGCAGTACTTC
TRBJ1-5 | NA | many | TRBV9 | CASSVGDNNQPQHF | TGTGCCAGCAGCGTAGGGGACAACAATCAGCCCCAGCATTTT
TRBJ2-3 | NA | NA | TRBV20-1 | CSARDLGLDTDTQYF | TGCAGTGCTAGAGACTTGGGGCTAGACACAGATACGCAGTATTTT
TRBJ1-2 | TRBD1 | NA | TRBV20-1 | CSARVSGGSNYGYTF | TGCAGTGCTAGAGTGTCAGGGGGAAGTAACTATGGCTACACCTTC
TRBJ1-4 | TRBD1 | few | TRBV6-1 | CASSTGTGGEKLFF | TGTGCCAGCAGCACCGGGACAGGGGGGGAAAAACTGTTTTTT
TRBJ2-5 | NA | NA | TRBV6-1 | CASSATGEEETQYF | TGTGCCAGCAGCGCCACAGGGGAGGAAGAGACCCAGTACTTC
TRBJ1-3 | NA | NA | TRBV5-6 | CASSYYSGSGNTIYF | TGTGCCAGCAGCTACTATTCCGGCTCTGGAAACACCATATATTTT
TRBJ2-3 | NA | NA | TRBV23-1 | CASSLFVPRRLDTQYF | TGCGCCAGCAGTCTGTTTGTTCCCCGTAGGCTTGATACGCAGTATTTT
TRBJ2-1 | TRBD2 | NA | TRBV12-3/TRBV12-4 | CASSRPGLAGDREQFF | TGTGCCAGCAGTCGCCCTGGACTAGCGGGAGATCGTGAGCAGTTCTTC
TRBJ1-2 | NA | NA | TRBV18 | CASSPKLIGPGYTF | TGTGCCAGCTCACCAAAGCTAATTGGGCCTGGCTACACCTTC
TRBJ1-2 | TRBD1 | few | TRBV7-9 | CASSSGTAPDGYTF | TGTGCCAGCAGCTCTGGGACAGCCCCTGATGGCTACACCTTC
TRBJ2-2 | NA | many | TRBV7-2 | CASSLTNVNLNTGELFF | TGTGCCAGCAGCTTAACAAACGTAAATCTCAACACCGGGGAGCTGTTTTTT
TRBJ2-7 | TRBD2 | NA | TRBV7-2 | CASSQGGLAAYEQYF | TGTGCCAGCAGCCAGGGAGGACTAGCGGCCTACGAGCAGTACTTC
TRBJ1-1 | NA | few | TRBV7-9 | CASRMTGDTEAFF | TGTGCCAGCAGGATGACAGGAGACACTGAAGCTTTCTTT
TRBJ2-5 | NA | NA | TRBV5-1 | CASSRRDQETQYF | TGCGCCAGCAGCCGCAGGGATCAAGAGACCCAGTACTTC
TRBJ1-1 | NA | NA | TRBV20-1 | CSARTQGGYTEAFF | TGCAGTGCTAGAACACAGGGAGGATACACTGAAGCTTTCTTT
TRBJ2-5 | TRBD1 | NA | TRBV5-1 | CASTVRTGGETQYF | TGCGCCAGTACCGTTAGGACAGGCGGGGAGACCCAGTACTTC
TRBJ1-4 | NA | few | TRBV12-3/TRBV12-4 | CASSPTGLGGEKLFF | TGTGCCAGCAGCCCGACAGGCCTGGGCGGGGAAAAACTGTTTTTT
TRBJ1-2 | NA | NA | TRBV5-1 | CASSPDSANYGYTF | TGCGCCAGCAGCCCGGACAGTGCTAACTATGGCTACACCTTC
TRBJ2-3 | NA | few | TRBV10-2 | CASSWVASTDTQYF | TGCGCCAGCAGTTGGGTTGCTAGCACAGATACGCAGTATTTT